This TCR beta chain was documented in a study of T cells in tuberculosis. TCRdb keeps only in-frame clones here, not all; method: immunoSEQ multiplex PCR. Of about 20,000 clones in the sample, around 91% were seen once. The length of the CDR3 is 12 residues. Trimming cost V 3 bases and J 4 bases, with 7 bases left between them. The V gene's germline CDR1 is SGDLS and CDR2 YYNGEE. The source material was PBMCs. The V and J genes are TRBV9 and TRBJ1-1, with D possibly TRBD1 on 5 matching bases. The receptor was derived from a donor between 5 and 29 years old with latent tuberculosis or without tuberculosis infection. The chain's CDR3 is CASSGGSTEAFF. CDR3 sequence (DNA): TGTGCCAGCAGCGGGGGCTCCACTGAAGCTTTCTTT.